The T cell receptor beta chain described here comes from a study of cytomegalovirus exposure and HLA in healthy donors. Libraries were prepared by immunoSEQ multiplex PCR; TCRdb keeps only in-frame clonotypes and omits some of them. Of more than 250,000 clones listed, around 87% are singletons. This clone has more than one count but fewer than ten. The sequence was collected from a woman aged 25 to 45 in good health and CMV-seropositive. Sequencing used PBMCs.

This CDR3 reads CASSHGQVMQPQHF. As DNA, the CDR3 is TGCGCCAGCAGCCACGGACAAGTAATGCAGCCCCAGCATTTT. The rearrangement uses TRBV4-3 and TRBJ1-5; D may be TRBD1 (5 bases). V dropped 3 bases and J dropped 7 bases, with 13 bases sitting between them. Germline CDR1 reads LGHNA; CDR2 reads YSLEER. The CDR3 loop spans 14 amino acids.